The T cell receptor beta chain under discussion was sequenced for a study of beta chain features in type 1 diabetes. Isolated RNA was reverse transcribed in full, so expressed TCRB transcripts were sequenced. Measured with immunoSEQ multiplex PCR; TCRdb has only the in-frame clones, and not every one. The sample comprises under 550,000 clones, approximately 10% of which are singletons, and approximately 0.05% rests with the top ten. The CDR3 is 13 amino acids. Trimming cost V 5 bases and J 10 bases, with 17 bases left between them. CDR1 SGHTA and CDR2 FQGNSA come from the germline V gene. The source material was naive CD4+ T cells from blood. V and J are TRBV7-2 and TRBJ2-5; D call uncertain. This receptor was obtained from a woman under 30 in good health. CDR3 residues: CASSPYYPDGQYF. The CDR3 bases are TGTGCCAGCAGCCCCTATTATCCGGACGGCCAGTACTTC.